This T cell receptor (beta chain) was captured in a study of T cells in Graves' hyperthyroidism and ophthalmopathy. Points from the study as a whole: A 13 V-J signature model discriminated ophthalmopathy versus stable hyperthyroidism.

Amplification yielded TCR beta CDR3 regions, with RNA transcripts as the source. TCR CDR3 regions were first amplified by RT-PCR with HTBI primers. Using its own MiXCR run on the multiplex PCR reads, TCRdb lists one record per CDR3 protein. The repertoire consists of about 720,000 distinct CDR3 sequences, with around 20% occurring once and the leading ten covering 16%. It was uncontrolled infection, other autoimmune disease, pregnancy or lactation that excluded patients. Sample collection date corresponds to first hyperthyroidism diagnosis, prior to any ophthalmopathy symptoms. The authors took PBMCs from roughly 10 ml fresh peripheral blood. V lost 9 bases, J lost 0 bases, and 11 bases lay in between. Germline loops: CDR1 MNHNS, CDR2 SASEGT. CDR3 length: 14 residues. Note on this clonotype: The antigen is undetermined.

Sequenced sample: blood. The V gene is TRBV6-1, the J gene TRBJ1-4; D possibly corresponds to TRBD1 (5 bases). This receptor was identified in a woman aged 45 to 65 with Graves' hyperthyroidism that later progressed to Graves' ophthalmopathy. CDR3 residues: CASYPGPTNEKLFF. For the CDR3, the DNA is TGTGCCAGTTACCCGGGGCCAACTAATGAAAAACTGTTTTTT.